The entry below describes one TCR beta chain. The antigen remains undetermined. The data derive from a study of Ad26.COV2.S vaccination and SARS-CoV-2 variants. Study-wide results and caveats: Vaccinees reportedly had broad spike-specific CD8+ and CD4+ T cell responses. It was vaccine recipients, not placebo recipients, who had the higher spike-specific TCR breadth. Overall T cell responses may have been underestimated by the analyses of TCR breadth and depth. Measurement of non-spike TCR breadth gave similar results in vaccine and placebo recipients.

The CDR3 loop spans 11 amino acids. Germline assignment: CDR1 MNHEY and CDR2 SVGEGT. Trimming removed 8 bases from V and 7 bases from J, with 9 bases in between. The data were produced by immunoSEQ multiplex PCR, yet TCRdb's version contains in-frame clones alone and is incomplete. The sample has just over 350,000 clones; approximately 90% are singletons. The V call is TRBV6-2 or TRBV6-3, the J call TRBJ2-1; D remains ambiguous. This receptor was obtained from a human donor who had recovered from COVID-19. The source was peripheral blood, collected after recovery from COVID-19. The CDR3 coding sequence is TGTGCCAGCCGTTCTAGGAATGAGCAGTTCTTC. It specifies CASRSRNEQFF.